This section outlines one T cell receptor beta chain sequence together with its context. The target of this receptor is not known. The sample holds no much larger clone one base away, and base qualities are not on file. These data belong to a study of blood T cells in healthy people across ages (dated by TCRdb to between 2015 and 2017). Looking at the study overall: Template switching captured roughly one uniquely barcoded TCR beta cDNA molecule per two T cells in model experiments. Using deep sequencing normalized with unique cDNA molecular identifiers, the study measured how TCR beta repertoire diversity changes with age. Four age groups were formed from the donors: young (average 16 years), middle-aged (just under 40), aged (around 62) and long-lived (about 80). To avoid experimental bias, donors of different ages were randomly spread across the sequencing lanes. Using the same blood draw, the study looked at two additional independent replicas of 1 million unique cDNA reads for two donors, one aged 18 to 30 and the other aged 80 or older.

Beyond this particular receptor, the publication reports: Total diversity estimates from one million sequenced T cells were considered lower bounds and underestimates. Since profiling was done on bulk unsorted PBMCs, naive and antigen-experienced compartments could not be conclusively compared. Donor CMV infection status was unknown, potentially confounding age-related changes in expanded clonotypes. The long-lived group showed more naive CD4+ T cells, fewer expanded clones and increased TCR diversity than the aged group, suggesting age selection. Observed TCR beta diversity per million T cells fell roughly linearly with age, and a significant reduction was already apparent by age roughly 40. There was a strong correlation between observed TCR beta diversity and the percentage of naive T cells measured by flow cytometry.

Including cysteine and phenylalanine, the CDR3 has 13 amino acids. Here the CDR3 DNA is all that survives: 39 bases in frame from base 1. V is shortened by 6 bases, J by 1 base, and the region joining them spans 10 bases. CDR1 is given as MGHDK and CDR2 as SYGVNS, both from the germline V gene. Donors were a few dozen systemically healthy Caucasian individuals from Russia aged 6 to 90 years. Each donor gave about 9.7 milliliters of peripheral blood, drawn into EDTA-treated Vacutainer tubes. Ficoll-Paque density-gradient centrifugation was used to isolate PBMCs, with at least 6 million per sample. Trizol reagent was used to extract total RNA from PBMCs, with at least 6 micrograms per sample. The percentages of naive CD45RAhigh/CD27high T cells were determined by flow cytometry on a PBMC aliquot from every donor. The library was obtained by 5' RACE. The sequencing machine was an Illumina HiSeq 2500. A second PCR of roughly 7 to 12 cycles was performed with a sample-barcoded 5' primer and a J-beta primer mix. A unique molecular identifier was introduced onto each TCR beta cDNA molecule by a template-switch 5' adaptor carrying 12 random nucleotides. Each sample yielded at least 3 million CDR3-containing paired-end reads. First-strand cDNA synthesis was performed from all RNA using the Mint cDNA synthesis kit, with priming by a TRBC-specific oligonucleotide. All cDNA was treated with uracil-DNA glycosylase and then went through a first 18-cycle PCR with the universal primers M1SS and BC2_uni_R. The authors processed their data as follows. For normalization, 1 million high-quality reads, each with a distinct molecular identifier, were randomly selected from each sample. Instead of being binned into consensus sequences, reads with shared molecular identifiers were discarded. CDR3 identification, clonotype clustering and error correction used MiTCR with a Q25 quality threshold and the strictest error-elimination algorithm. Lower-bound total TCR beta diversity was estimated with a nonparametric unseen species model using Euler transformation. TCRdb itself trimmed the public reads at Q25 with fastp, ran MiXCR and retained productive beta chains. Each entry merges the rows of one CDR3 protein and shows their most common DNA and genes. TCRdb's processing, not the authors', yielded these V and J calls. In this sample the table shows about 1,400,000 distinct CDR3 sequences, 40% to 50% of which occur a single time. The ten largest account for 7.9% of the sample.

The sequenced sample consisted of blood. The sequence joins TRBV25-1 to TRBJ2-7; the D call could be TRBD1 or TRBD2, with each sharing 5 bases. This receptor was taken from a woman aged 18 to 35 in good health. Here is the DNA: TGTGCCAGCAGCGGGGCCCATTCCTACGAGCAGTACTTC. This is translated as CASSGAHSYEQYF.